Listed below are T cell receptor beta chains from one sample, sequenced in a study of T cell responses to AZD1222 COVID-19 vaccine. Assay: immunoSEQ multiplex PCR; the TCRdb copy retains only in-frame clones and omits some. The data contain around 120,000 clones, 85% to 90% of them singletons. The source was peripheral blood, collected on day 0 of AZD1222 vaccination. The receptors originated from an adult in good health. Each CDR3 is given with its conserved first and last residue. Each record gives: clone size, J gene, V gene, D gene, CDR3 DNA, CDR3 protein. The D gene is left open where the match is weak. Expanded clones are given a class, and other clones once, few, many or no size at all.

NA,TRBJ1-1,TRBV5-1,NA,TGCGCCAGCAGCTTGCGGGGGGCGCAGAACTTGAACACTGAAGCTTTCTTT,CASSLRGAQNLNTEAFF
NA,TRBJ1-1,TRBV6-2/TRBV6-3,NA,TGTGCCAGCAGTTACGGCGTTGAAGCTTTCTTT,CASSYGVEAFF
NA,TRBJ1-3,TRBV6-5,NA,TGTGCCAGCAGTTACGCGGACCCCTCTGGAAACACCATATATTTT,CASSYADPSGNTIYF
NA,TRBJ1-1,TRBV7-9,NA,TGTGCCAGCAGCCCCCGAGCGGGGGGACAAACTGAAGCTTTCTTT,CASSPRAGGQTEAFF
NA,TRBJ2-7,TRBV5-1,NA,TGCGCCAGCAGCAGTAGCTCCTACGAGCAGTACTTC,CASSSSSYEQYF
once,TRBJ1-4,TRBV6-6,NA,TGTGCCAGCAGTTACGGCCAGGGTTGGGAAAAACTGTTTTTT,CASSYGQGWEKLFF
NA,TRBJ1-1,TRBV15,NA,TGTGCCACCAGCAGGGGAGTAGGGTTTGAAGCTTTCTTT,CATSRGVGFEAFF
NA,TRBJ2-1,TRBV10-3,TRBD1,TGTGCCATCAGTGACTGGCAGGGACAGGTGTACAATGAGCAGTTCTTC,CAISDWQGQVYNEQFF
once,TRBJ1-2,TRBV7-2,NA,TGTGCCAGCAGTATTACTGCTTCCTATGGCTACACCTTC,CASSITASYGYTF
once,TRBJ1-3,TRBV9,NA,TGTGCCAGCAGCTGGGGGCAGCGACTATCTGGAAACACCATATATTTT,CASSWGQRLSGNTIYF
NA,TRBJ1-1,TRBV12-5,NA,TGTGCTAGTGGTCCACCAACGGGGTACACTGAAGCTTTCTTT,CASGPPTGYTEAFF
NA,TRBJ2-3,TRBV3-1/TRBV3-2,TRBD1,TGTGCCAGCAGCCAGACAGGGCCCGATACGCAGTATTTT,CASSQTGPDTQYF
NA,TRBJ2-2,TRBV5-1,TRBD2,TGCGCCAGCAGCCTACTAGCGGCGAACACCGGGGAGCTGTTTTTT,CASSLLAANTGELFF
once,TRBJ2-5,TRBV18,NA,TGTGCCAGCTCGCCGAAGGACGGCCAAGAGACCCAGTACTTC,CASSPKDGQETQYF
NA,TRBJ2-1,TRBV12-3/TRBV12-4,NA,TGTGCCAGCAGGACCTTATACAATGAGCAGTTCTTC,CASRTLYNEQFF
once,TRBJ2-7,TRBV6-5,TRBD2,TGTGCCAGCAGTTCCCTGGGGGGACTAGCGGAGCTAGAGCAGTACTTC,CASSSLGGLAELEQYF
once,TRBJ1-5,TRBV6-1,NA,TGTGCCAGCAGTGAAGGGCCGACGATATCGCCCCAGCATTTT,CASSEGPTISPQHF
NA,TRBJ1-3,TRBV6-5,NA,TGTGCCAGCAGTTACGGACTCTCTGGAAACACCATATATTTT,CASSYGLSGNTIYF
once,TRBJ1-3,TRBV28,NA,TGTGCCAGCAGTACTCCAGGGACTGGAAACACCATATATTTT,CASSTPGTGNTIYF
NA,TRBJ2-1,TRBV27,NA,TGTGCCAGCAGTTTCCAGGGGACACGCTCCTACAATGAGCAGTTCTTC,CASSFQGTRSYNEQFF
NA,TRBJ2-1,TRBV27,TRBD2,TGTGCCAGCAGTCCCAAGCTAGCGGGGGGGCTCGACTCCTACAATGAGCAGTTCTTC,CASSPKLAGGLDSYNEQFF
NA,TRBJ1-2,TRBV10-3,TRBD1,TGTGCCATCAGTCGGGACAGTAACTATGGCTACACCTTC,CAISRDSNYGYTF
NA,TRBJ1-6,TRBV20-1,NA,TGCAGTGCTAGTTTGGGGCCAGTCGGTATATCACCCCTCCACTTT,CSASLGPVGISPLHF
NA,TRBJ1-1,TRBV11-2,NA,TGTGCCAGCAGCTTAGATTTGGGGGACCCTGAAGCTTTCTTT,CASSLDLGDPEAFF
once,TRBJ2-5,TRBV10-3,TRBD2,TGTGCCATCAGTGAGCCAGCGGGGGGGCCGTATTCAGAGACCCAGTACTTC,CAISEPAGGPYSETQYF
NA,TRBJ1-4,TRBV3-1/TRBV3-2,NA,TGTGCCAGCAGCCAAGTAGATTTCGGACTCCTAAAACTGTTTTTT,CASSQVDFGLLKLFF
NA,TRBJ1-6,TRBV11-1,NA,TGTGCCAGCAGCCTAGGCGGCGGGGATTCACCCCTCCACTTT,CASSLGGGDSPLHF